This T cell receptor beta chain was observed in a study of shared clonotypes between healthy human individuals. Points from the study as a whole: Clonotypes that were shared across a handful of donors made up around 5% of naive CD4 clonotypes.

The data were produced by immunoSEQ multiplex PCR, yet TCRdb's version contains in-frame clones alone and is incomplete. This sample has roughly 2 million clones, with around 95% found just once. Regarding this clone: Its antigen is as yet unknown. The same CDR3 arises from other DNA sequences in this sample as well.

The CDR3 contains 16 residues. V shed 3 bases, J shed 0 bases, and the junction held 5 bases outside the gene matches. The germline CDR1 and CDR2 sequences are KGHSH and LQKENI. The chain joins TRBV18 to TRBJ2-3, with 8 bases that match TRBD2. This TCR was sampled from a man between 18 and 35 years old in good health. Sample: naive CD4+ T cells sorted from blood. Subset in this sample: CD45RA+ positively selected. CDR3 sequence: CASSPLAGPSTDTQYF. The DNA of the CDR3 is TGTGCCAGCTCACCCTTAGCGGGGCCTAGCACAGATACGCAGTATTTT.